This T cell receptor (beta chain) originates from a study of response to subunit inactivated influenza vaccine (dated by TCRdb to the late 2010s). For the wider study: Deep quantitative T cell receptor repertoire profiling was used in the study to track responses to a trivalent subunit inactivated influenza vaccine. The full study reports these points: It was suggested by the authors that each seasonal influenza vaccination may recruit only a limited number of new T cells.

In this sample, this clonotype turned up a few times. No cognate antigen has been identified for it. Per-nucleotide qualities are absent, and no much larger clonotype sits a single base away. From its cysteine to its phenylalanine, the CDR3 spans 12 amino acids. Of all the DNA, just the CDR3 is kept, 36 bases in frame from base 1. The germline V gene sets CDR1 to MDHEN and CDR2 to SYDVKM. V is clipped by 5 bases and J by 6 bases, and the sequence between their germline boundaries is 10 bases long. The method behind the library was RT-PCR. These reads were obtained on an Illumina HiSeq 2500. TCRdb redid the processing of the public reads, applying fastp at Q25 and MiXCR, and retained in-frame beta chains. Rows with a matching CDR3 protein are joined into one entry that keeps the most common DNA and genes. The sample table lists more than 200,000 distinct CDR3 sequences, 12% of them with a count of one. Approximately 7.8% of the sample comes from the top ten.

The clonotype originates from a man aged 50 to 59 who received an inactivated influenza vaccine. Donor details come from another sample of the same person, matched by shared clones. This material consisted of non-naive T cells sorted from PBMCs, taken around 15 days before vaccination. Taken with the paper, the label for cell subset or site translates to: memory T cell fraction. The sequence is built from TRBV28 and TRBJ1-2; the D segment cannot be called with confidence. The CDR3 protein: CASSKGSHGYTF. The sequenced DNA: TGTGCCAGCAGTAAGGGTTCACATGGCTACACCTTC.